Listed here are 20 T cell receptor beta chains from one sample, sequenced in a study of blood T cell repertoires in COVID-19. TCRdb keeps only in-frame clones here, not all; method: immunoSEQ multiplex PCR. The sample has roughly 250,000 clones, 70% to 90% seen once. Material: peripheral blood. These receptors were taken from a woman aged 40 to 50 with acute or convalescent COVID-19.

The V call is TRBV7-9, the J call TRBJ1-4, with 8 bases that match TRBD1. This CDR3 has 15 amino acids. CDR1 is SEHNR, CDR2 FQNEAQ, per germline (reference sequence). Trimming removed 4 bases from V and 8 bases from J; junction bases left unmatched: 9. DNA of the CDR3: TGTGCCAGCAGCTGGGCCGGGACAGGTCACGAAAAACTGTTTTTT. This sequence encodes CASSWAGTGHEKLFF.

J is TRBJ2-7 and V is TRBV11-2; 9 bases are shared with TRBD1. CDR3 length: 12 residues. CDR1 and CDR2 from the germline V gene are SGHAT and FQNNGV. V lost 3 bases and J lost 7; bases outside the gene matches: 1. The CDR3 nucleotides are TGTGCCAGCAGCTTCGGGACAGGGGAGCAGTACGTC. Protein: CASSFGTGEQYV.

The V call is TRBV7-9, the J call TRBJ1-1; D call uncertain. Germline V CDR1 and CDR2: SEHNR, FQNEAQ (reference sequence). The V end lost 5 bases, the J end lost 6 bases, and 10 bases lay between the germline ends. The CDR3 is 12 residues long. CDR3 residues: CASSHGGSEAFF. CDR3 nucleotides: TGTGCCAGCAGCCACGGAGGATCTGAAGCTTTCTTT.

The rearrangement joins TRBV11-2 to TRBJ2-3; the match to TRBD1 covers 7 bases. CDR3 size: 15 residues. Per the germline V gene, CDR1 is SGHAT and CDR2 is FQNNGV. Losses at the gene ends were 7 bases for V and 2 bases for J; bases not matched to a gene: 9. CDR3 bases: TGTGCCAGCACCATAACAGGGGCCCTCACAGATACGCAGTATTTT. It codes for CASTITGALTDTQYF.

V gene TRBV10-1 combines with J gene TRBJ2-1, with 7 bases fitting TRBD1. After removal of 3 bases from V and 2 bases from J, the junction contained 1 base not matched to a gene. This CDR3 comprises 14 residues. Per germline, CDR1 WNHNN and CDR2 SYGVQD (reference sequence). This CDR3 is CASSDGTAYNEQFF. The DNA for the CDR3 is TGCGCCAGCAGTGATGGGACAGCCTACAATGAGCAGTTCTTC.

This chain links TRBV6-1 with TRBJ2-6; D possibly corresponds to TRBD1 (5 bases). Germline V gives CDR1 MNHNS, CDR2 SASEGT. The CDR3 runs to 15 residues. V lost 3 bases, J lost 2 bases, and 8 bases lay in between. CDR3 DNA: TGTGCCAGCAGTGACGTAGGGGCTGGGGCCAACGTCCTGACTTTC. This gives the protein CASSDVGAGANVLTF.

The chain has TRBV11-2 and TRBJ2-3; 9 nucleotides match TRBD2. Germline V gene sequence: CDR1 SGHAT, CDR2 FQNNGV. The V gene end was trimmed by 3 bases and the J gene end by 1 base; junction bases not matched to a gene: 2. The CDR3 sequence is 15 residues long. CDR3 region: CASSLIAGGTDTQYF. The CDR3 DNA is TGTGCCAGCAGCTTGATAGCGGGGGGCACAGATACGCAGTATTTT.

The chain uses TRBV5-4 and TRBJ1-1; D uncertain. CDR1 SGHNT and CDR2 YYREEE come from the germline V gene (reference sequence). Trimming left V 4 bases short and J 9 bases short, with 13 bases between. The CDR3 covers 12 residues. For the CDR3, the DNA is TGTGCCAGCAGCCCCCTCGGAGGTAAAGCTTTCTTT. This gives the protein CASSPLGGKAFF.

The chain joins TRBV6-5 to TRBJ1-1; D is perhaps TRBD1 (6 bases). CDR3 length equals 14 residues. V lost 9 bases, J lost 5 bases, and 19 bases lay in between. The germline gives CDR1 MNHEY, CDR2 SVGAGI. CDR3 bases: TGTGCCAGTCGGTTACAGGGCTGGGGAACTGAAGCTTTCTTT. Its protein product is CASRLQGWGTEAFF.

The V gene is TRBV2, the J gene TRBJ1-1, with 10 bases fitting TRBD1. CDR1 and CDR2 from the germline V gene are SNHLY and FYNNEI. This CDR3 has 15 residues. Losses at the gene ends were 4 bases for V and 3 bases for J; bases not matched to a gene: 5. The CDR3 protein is CASSGPGQGYTEAFF. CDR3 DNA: TGTGCCAGCAGTGGGCCGGGACAGGGGTACACTGAAGCTTTCTTT.

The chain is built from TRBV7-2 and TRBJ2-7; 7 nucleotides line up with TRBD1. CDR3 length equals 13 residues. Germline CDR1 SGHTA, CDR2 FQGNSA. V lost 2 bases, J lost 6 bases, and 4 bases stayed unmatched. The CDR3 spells CASSLNAGGEQYV. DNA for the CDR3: TGTGCCAGCAGCTTAAACGCAGGGGGCGAGCAGTACGTC.

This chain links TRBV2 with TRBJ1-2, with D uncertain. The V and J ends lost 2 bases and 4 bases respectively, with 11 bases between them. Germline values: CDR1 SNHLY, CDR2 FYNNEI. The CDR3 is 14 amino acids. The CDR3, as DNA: TGTGCCAGCAGTGAATCTGCGGGGATCTATGGCTACACCTTC. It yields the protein CASSESAGIYGYTF.

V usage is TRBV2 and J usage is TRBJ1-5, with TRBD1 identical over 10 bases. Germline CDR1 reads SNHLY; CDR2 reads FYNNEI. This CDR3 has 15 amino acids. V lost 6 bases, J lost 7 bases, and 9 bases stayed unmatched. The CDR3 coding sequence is TGTGCCAGCAGGGACCTGACAGGGGGCGCCCAGCCCCAGCATTTT. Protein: CASRDLTGGAQPQHF.

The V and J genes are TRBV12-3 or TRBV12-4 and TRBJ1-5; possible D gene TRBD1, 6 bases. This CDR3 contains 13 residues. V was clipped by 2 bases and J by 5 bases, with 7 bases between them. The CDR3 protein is CASSLYRDQPQHF. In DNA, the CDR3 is TGTGCCAGCAGTTTATACAGGGATCAGCCCCAGCATTTT.

The CDR3, as DNA: TGTGCCAGCAGTGAACCACTAGGGACAGGGGGTTTCTCACCCCTCCACTTT. Translation: CASSEPLGTGGFSPLHF. The chain uses TRBV25-1 and TRBJ1-6; 11 nucleotides align to TRBD1. The CDR3 runs 17 residues. V lost 2 bases to trimming and J lost 10 bases; unmatched junction nucleotides: 10. The germline gives CDR1 MGHDK, CDR2 SYGVNS.

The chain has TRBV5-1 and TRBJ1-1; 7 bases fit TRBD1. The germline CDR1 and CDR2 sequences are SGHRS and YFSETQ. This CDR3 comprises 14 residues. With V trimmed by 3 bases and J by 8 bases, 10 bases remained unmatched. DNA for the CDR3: TGCGCCAGCAGCTCGCACGGACAGGACCAAGAAGCTTTCTTT. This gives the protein CASSSHGQDQEAFF. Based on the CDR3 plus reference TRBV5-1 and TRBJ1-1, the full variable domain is KAGVTQTPRYLIKTRGQQVTLSCSPISGHRSVSWYQQTPGQGLQFLFEYFSETQRNKGNFPGRFSGRQFSNSRSEMNVSTLELGDSALYLCASSSHGQDQEAFFGQGTRLTVV.

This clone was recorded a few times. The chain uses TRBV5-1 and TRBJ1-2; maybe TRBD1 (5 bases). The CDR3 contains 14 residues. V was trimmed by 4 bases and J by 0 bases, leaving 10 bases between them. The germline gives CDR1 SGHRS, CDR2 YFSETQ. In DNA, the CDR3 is TGCGCCAGCAGCCTCAGGGAAGCTAACTATGGCTACACCTTC. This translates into CASSLREANYGYTF.

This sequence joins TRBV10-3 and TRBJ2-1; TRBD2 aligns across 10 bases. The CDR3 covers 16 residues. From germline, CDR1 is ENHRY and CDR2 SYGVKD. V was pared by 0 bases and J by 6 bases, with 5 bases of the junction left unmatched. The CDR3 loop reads CAISESMASGGNEQFF. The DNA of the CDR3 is TGTGCCATCAGTGAGTCGATGGCTAGCGGGGGCAATGAGCAGTTCTTC.

Written as DNA, the CDR3 is TGTGCCAGCAGTTTATACAGGCAAGAGACCCAGTACTTC. Translation gives CASSLYRQETQYF. The chain couples TRBV27 to TRBJ2-5; D is perhaps TRBD1 (5 bases). The germline CDR1 and CDR2 sequences are MNHEY and SMNVEV (reference sequence). The CDR3 loop spans 13 amino acids. V was trimmed by 1 base and J by 2 bases, leaving 5 bases between them.

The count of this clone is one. CDR3 in amino acids: CASSSSGQGVNSPLHF. CDR3 nucleotides: TGTGCCAGCAGCTCGAGTGGACAGGGTGTGAATTCACCCCTCCACTTT. The chain recombines TRBV28 with TRBJ1-6, with 8 bases matching TRBD1. The V gene end was trimmed by 6 bases and the J gene end by 7 bases; junction bases not matched to a gene: 11. Germline V gene data show CDR1 as MDHEN and CDR2 as SYDVKM. The CDR3 covers 16 residues.